Presented here are 30 T cell receptor beta chains from one specimen sequenced in a study of blood T cell repertoires in COVID-19. This table comes from immunoSEQ multiplex PCR, and its TCRdb copy is limited to in-frame clones, with some not included. The sample holds about 300,000 clones, more than 80% seen once. The sequenced sample consisted of peripheral blood. Source of these receptors: a woman between 50 and 59 years old with COVID-19, enrolled during active disease.

The genes are TRBV5-4 and TRBJ2-3; possibly TRBD1 for D (6 bases). The CDR3 runs 15 residues. Germline values: CDR1 SGHNT, CDR2 YYREEE (reference sequence). With 0 bases removed from V and 3 bases from J, the gap between germline ends came to 11 bases. CDR3 protein: CASSLGRTETDTQYF. The CDR3, as DNA: TGTGCCAGCAGCTTGGGACGGACAGAAACAGATACGCAGTATTTT.

V is TRBV6-2 or TRBV6-3 and J is TRBJ2-7, with 13 bases aligning to TRBD2. The CDR3 length is 16 residues. With 2 bases clipped from V and 7 bases from J, the junction kept 8 bases outside the gene matches. Germline CDR1 reads MNHEY; CDR2 reads SVGEGT. The CDR3 DNA sequence: TGTGCCAGCAGTTACCCCGGGACTAGCGGGATGGGGGAGCAGTACTTC. Translation gives CASSYPGTSGMGEQYF.

The V call is TRBV7-2, the J call TRBJ2-7; D may be TRBD1 (5 bases). CDR1 and CDR2 (germline): SGHTA, FQGNSA. V was clipped by 5 bases and J by 1 base, with 9 bases between them. This CDR3 has 13 amino acids. This chain's CDR3 is CASSADRSYEQYF. As DNA, the CDR3 is TGTGCCAGCAGCGCAGACAGATCCTACGAGCAGTACTTC.

The rearrangement links TRBV7-2 to TRBJ1-1; 8 nucleotides align to TRBD1. This CDR3 has 15 residues. V lost 4 bases to trimming and J lost 2 bases; unmatched junction nucleotides: 6. Looked up from germline, CDR1 is SGHTA and CDR2 is FQGNSA. CDR3 DNA sequence: TGTGCCAGCAGCTACGGACAGGGAACTAACACTGAAGCTTTCTTT. Protein: CASSYGQGTNTEAFF.

Details on this clone: Other DNA sequences in this sample translate to the same CDR3. The chain uses TRBV18 and TRBJ2-2; 8 positions agree with TRBD1. The CDR3 length is 16 residues. The V gene end was trimmed by 3 bases and the J gene end by 1 base; junction bases not matched to a gene: 4. Per the germline V gene, CDR1 is KGHSH and CDR2 is LQKENI. This CDR3 is CASSPPGQVNTGELFF. CDR3 nucleotide sequence: TGTGCCAGCTCACCCCCGGGACAGGTGAACACCGGGGAGCTGTTTTTT.

The V gene is TRBV7-3, the J gene TRBJ2-3; 7 nucleotides agree with TRBD2. Germline values: CDR1 SGHTA, CDR2 FQGTGA. The CDR3 runs to 16 residues. V lost 1 base, J lost 3 bases, and 7 bases stayed unmatched. The CDR3 DNA reads as TGTGCCAGCAGCTTAAAGTTAGCGGGCGCAACAGATACGCAGTATTTT. This gives the protein CASSLKLAGATDTQYF.

The chain links TRBV18 to TRBJ1-1; D ambiguous. Trimming pared 3 bases from V and 5 bases from J, leaving 10 bases between. CDR1 and CDR2 (germline): KGHSH, LQKENI. The CDR3 spans 13 residues. CDR3 nucleotide sequence: TGTGCCAGCTCACCTATGGCAGTAACTGAAGCTTTCTTT. This codes for CASSPMAVTEAFF. Looking up the rest from reference TRBV18 and TRBJ1-1 gives the full variable domain: NAGVMQNPRHLVRRRGQEARLRCSPMKGHSHVYWYRQLPEEGLKFMVYLQKENIIDESGMPKERFSAEFPKEGPSILRIQQVVRGDSAAYFCASSPMAVTEAFFGQGTRLTVV.

The chain carries TRBV13 and TRBJ2-1; the match to TRBD2 covers 10 bases. Germline V gene data show CDR1 as PRHDT and CDR2 as FYEKMQ (reference sequence). Germline trimming cut 0 bases from V and 7 bases from J; bases unmatched to any gene: 6. The CDR3 covers 16 residues. The CDR3 sequence: CASSLGLAGVENEQFF. The DNA of the CDR3 is TGTGCCAGCAGCTTAGGCCTAGCGGGAGTGGAAAATGAGCAGTTCTTC.

The J gene is TRBJ2-2, the V gene TRBV30; 9 bases line up with TRBD1. Trimming took 3 bases from V and 3 from J; bases not matched to a gene: 5. CDR3 length: 15 residues. Germline CDR1 and CDR2: GTSNPN and SVGIG (reference sequence). CDR3 region: CAWRVGDRDTGELFF. CDR3 DNA sequence: TGTGCCTGGAGGGTAGGGGACAGGGACACCGGGGAGCTGTTTTTT. Full variable domain (remainder filled in from reference TRBV30 and TRBJ2-2): SQTIHQWPATLVQPVGSPLSLECTVEGTSNPNLYWYRQAAGRGLQLLFYSVGIGQISSEVPQNLSASRPQDRQFILSSKKLLLSDSGFYLCAWRVGDRDTGELFFGEGSRLTVL.

This chain links TRBV19 with TRBJ2-3, with 16 nucleotides matching TRBD2. With V trimmed by 5 bases and J by 5 bases, 10 bases remained unmatched. Germline CDR1 and CDR2: LNHDA and SQIVND (reference sequence). The CDR3 runs to 18 residues. CDR3 nucleotides: TGTGCCAGTAGTCTATCGGGACTAGCGGGAGGGCCTAGAGATACGCAGTATTTT. Translated: CASSLSGLAGGPRDTQYF.

The genes are TRBV6-2 or TRBV6-3 and TRBJ2-7, with 9 bases that match TRBD1. The germline V gene has CDR1 MNHEY and CDR2 SVGEGT. The CDR3 is 14 amino acids. V shed 2 bases, J shed 7 bases, and the junction held 6 bases outside the gene matches. CDR3 nucleotides: TGTGCCAGCAGTTACAACAGGGGGCTGTGGGAGCAGTACTTC. Its translation is CASSYNRGLWEQYF.

This clone was observed a few times. The rearrangement uses TRBV19 and TRBJ1-5, with D unclear. The germline gives CDR1 LNHDA, CDR2 SQIVND (reference sequence). The V end lost 7 bases, the J end lost 0 bases, and 10 bases lay between the germline ends. CDR3 length equals 14 residues. CDR3: CASTSFNSNQPQHF. CDR3 DNA: TGTGCCAGTACAAGCTTCAATAGCAATCAGCCCCAGCATTTT.

The CDR3 bases are TGTGCCAGCAGTCGAAGGGACTGGGATGAAAAACTGTTTTTT. The encoded protein is CASSRRDWDEKLFF. V usage is TRBV3-1 (or the pseudogene TRBV3-2) and J usage is TRBJ1-4; tentatively, D is TRBD1 (5 bases). The length of the CDR3 is 14 residues. Germline values: CDR1 LGHDT, CDR2 YNNKEL (reference sequence). Trimming took 6 bases from V and 6 from J, leaving 14 bases between them.

CDR3 sequence reads: CASSYWGGQTNTGELFF. The CDR3 DNA sequence: TGTGCCAGCAGTTACTGGGGCGGACAGACGAACACCGGGGAGCTGTTTTTT. The J gene is TRBJ2-2, the V gene TRBV7-9; D is possibly TRBD1 (6 bases). V dropped 6 bases and J dropped 0 bases, with 17 bases sitting between them. The length of the CDR3 is 17 residues. Germline-derived CDR1 and CDR2 are SEHNR and FQNEAQ (reference sequence).

This chain uses TRBV9 with TRBJ1-4; 11 bases map to TRBD1. V shed 2 bases and J 3 bases; nucleotides not matched to a gene: 9. The CDR3 extends over 18 amino acids. Germline V gives CDR1 SGDLS, CDR2 YYNGEE. CDR3 loop: CASSVGTGGLNANEKLFF. In nucleotides, the CDR3 is TGTGCCAGCAGCGTGGGGACAGGGGGACTGAATGCTAATGAAAAACTGTTTTTT.

This sequence joins TRBV6-6 and TRBJ2-1; 10 bases are shared with TRBD2. V gave up 2 bases and J gave up 5 bases; unmatched junction bases: 3. Germline CDR1 MNHNY, CDR2 SVGAGI (reference sequence). The CDR3 runs to 15 residues. CDR3 amino acids: CASSYTAGGNNEQFF. For the CDR3, the DNA is TGTGCCAGCAGTTACACAGCGGGAGGGAACAATGAGCAGTTCTTC.

The CDR3 here is CASSPNSGHSREQYF. In nucleotides, the CDR3 is TGCGCCAGCAGCCCAAATAGCGGCCATTCTCGGGAGCAGTACTTC. The chain couples TRBV4-1 to TRBJ2-7, with a possible D match to TRBD2 (6 bases). CDR1 and CDR2 from the germline V gene are MGHRA and YSYEKL. Trimming cost V 4 bases and J 7 bases, with 20 bases left between them. The CDR3 totals 15 residues.

This clone was seen just once. V is TRBV6-5 and J is TRBJ1-2; no clear D gene. From germline, CDR1 is MNHEY and CDR2 SVGAGI. This CDR3 has 13 amino acids. With 7 bases removed from V and 7 bases from J, the gap between germline ends came to 16 bases. CDR3 nucleotide sequence: TGTGCCAGCATCAATGCCAACCGGGGTGGCTACACCTTC. Translated: CASINANRGGYTF.

The chain uses TRBV30 and TRBJ2-1; the match to TRBD2 covers 11 bases. V was clipped by 0 bases and J by 7 bases; unmatched bases: 8. In germline, CDR1 is GTSNPN, CDR2 SVGIG (reference sequence). This CDR3 comprises 16 residues. The CDR3 DNA is TGTGCCTGGAGTGTACAGATGGCTAGCGGGAGGAATGAGCAGTTCTTC. Encoded protein: CAWSVQMASGRNEQFF.

The CDR3 loop reads CATSREALSNQPQHF. Here the CDR3 DNA reads TGTGCCACCAGCAGAGAAGCCCTTAGCAATCAGCCCCAGCATTTT. The chain employs TRBV15 and TRBJ1-5, with no clear D. This CDR3 spans 15 amino acids. Germline V lookup: CDR1 LNHNV, CDR2 YYDKDF (reference sequence). Trimming shortened V by 0 bases and J by 0 bases, and 6 bases separated the two germline ends.

The chain combines TRBV7-2 with TRBJ2-3, with 11 positions matching TRBD2. This CDR3 contains 16 residues. The junction had 5 bases not matched to a gene; V was cut back by 4 bases and J by 2 bases. Germline-derived CDR1 and CDR2 are SGHTA and FQGNSA. CDR3 nucleotide sequence: TGTGCCAGCAGCTCGATTAGCGGGAGGGCCACAGATACGCAGTATTTT. Its protein is CASSSISGRATDTQYF.

This sequence joins TRBV30 and TRBJ1-6, with D possibly being TRBD1 (5 bases). There are 13 residues in the CDR3. CDR1 and CDR2 (germline): GTSNPN, SVGIG (reference sequence). Trimming left V 8 bases short and J 8 bases short, with 16 bases between. CDR3 nucleotides: TGTGCCCGCCGGGGGGACGGCGATTCACCCCTCCACTTT. Protein sequence: CARRGDGDSPLHF.

The table lists this clone with a count of one. The V gene is TRBV25-1, the J gene TRBJ2-7, with D possibly TRBD2 on 5 matching bases. V lost 2 bases to trimming and J lost 6 bases, with 14 bases between them. Germline CDR1 reads MGHDK; CDR2 reads SYGVNS. The CDR3 loop spans 14 amino acids. CDR3: CASSERGPGGEQYF. CDR3 nucleotide sequence: TGTGCCAGCAGTGAACGGGGTCCGGGTGGCGAGCAGTACTTC.

This sequence joins TRBV18 and TRBJ2-1; D remains unclear. The V end lost 6 bases, the J end lost 3 bases, and 21 bases lay between the germline ends. CDR1 and CDR2 (germline): KGHSH, LQKENI. The CDR3 covers 17 residues. CDR3: CASSPRNMPAYYNEQFF. CDR3 nucleotides: TGTGCCAGCTCCCCGAGGAATATGCCGGCTTACTACAATGAGCAGTTCTTC.

This rearrangement joins TRBV5-1 to TRBJ1-3, with D perhaps TRBD1 (6 bases). The CDR3 has 14 residues. Germline V gene data show CDR1 as SGHRS and CDR2 as YFSETQ. Trimming stripped 2 bases from V and 8 bases from J, with 14 bases between. CDR3 amino acids: CASSFRDIGDTIYF. For the CDR3, the DNA is TGCGCCAGCAGCTTCCGGGACATCGGAGACACCATATATTTT. The whole variable domain, remainder taken from reference TRBV5-1 and TRBJ1-3, is KAGVTQTPRYLIKTRGQQVTLSCSPISGHRSVSWYQQTPGQGLQFLFEYFSETQRNKGNFPGRFSGRQFSNSRSEMNVSTLELGDSALYLCASSFRDIGDTIYFGEGSWLTVV.

Here the CDR3 DNA reads TGTGCCAGCAGCCCATGGACTAGCGGGAGGGCGAGAGGTGAGCAGTACTTC. It is translated as CASSPWTSGRARGEQYF. This chain joins TRBV11-2 and TRBJ2-7; 15 bases match TRBD2. The CDR3 consists of 17 residues. Germline V lookup: CDR1 SGHAT, CDR2 FQNNGV. With 5 bases clipped from V and 7 bases from J, the junction kept 12 bases outside the gene matches.

The chain couples TRBV6-2 or TRBV6-3 to TRBJ2-3; TRBD1 agrees at 7 bases. CDR1 and CDR2 from the germline V gene are MNHEY and SVGEGT. The trim removed 2 bases at V and 0 bases at J, leaving 8 bases unmatched. This CDR3 has 17 amino acids. CDR3 nucleotides: TGTGCCAGCAGTTACGATTTGGACAGGAGGAGCACAGATACGCAGTATTTT. Its protein product is CASSYDLDRRSTDTQYF.

This clone was detected once. The chain couples TRBV3-1 (or the pseudogene TRBV3-2) to TRBJ2-5; D perhaps matches TRBD2 (5 bases). Germline loops: CDR1 LGHDT, CDR2 YNNKEL (reference sequence). This CDR3 has 16 amino acids. Deletions cut 0 bases from V and 5 bases from J, with 16 bases between. In DNA form, the CDR3 reads TGTGCCAGCAGCCAAGATGTGGCGGGCGTGGTTGAGACCCAGTACTTC. Its protein product is CASSQDVAGVVETQYF.

V gene TRBV19 combines with J gene TRBJ1-1; TRBD1 matches 10 bases. J was trimmed by 2 bases and V by 5 bases; bases with no gene match: 11. The CDR3 loop spans 17 amino acids. Germline-derived CDR1 and CDR2 are LNHDA and SQIVND (reference sequence). The CDR3 nucleotides are TGTGCCAGTAGTGGATGGGACAGGGGAATCCTCAACACTGAAGCTTTCTTT. Translation: CASSGWDRGILNTEAFF.

This clone was detected only a few times. The chain combines TRBV18 with TRBJ1-2; D not certain. In germline, CDR1 is KGHSH, CDR2 LQKENI. CDR3 length: 13 amino acids. Trimming pared 8 bases from V and 6 bases from J, leaving 16 bases between. The CDR3 protein is CASESNRGNGYTF. Written as DNA, the CDR3 is TGTGCCAGCGAATCGAATCGGGGAAATGGCTACACCTTC. The complete variable domain, with remaining parts taken from reference TRBV18 and TRBJ1-2, reads NAGVMQNPRHLVRRRGQEARLRCSPMKGHSHVYWYRQLPEEGLKFMVYLQKENIIDESGMPKERFSAEFPKEGPSILRIQQVVRGDSAAYFCASESNRGNGYTFGSGTRLTVV.